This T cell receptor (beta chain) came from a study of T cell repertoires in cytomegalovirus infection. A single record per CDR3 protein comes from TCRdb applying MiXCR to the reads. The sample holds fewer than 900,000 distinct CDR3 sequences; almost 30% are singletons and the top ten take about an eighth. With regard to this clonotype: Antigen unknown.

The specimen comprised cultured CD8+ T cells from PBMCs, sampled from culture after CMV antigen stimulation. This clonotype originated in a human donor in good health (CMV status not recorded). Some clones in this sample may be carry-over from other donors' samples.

CDR3 sequence: CASSFGTHTDTQYF. The CDR3 nucleotides read TGTGCCAGCAGTTTTGGGACTCACACAGATACGCAGTATTTT. This sequence joins TRBV27 and TRBJ2-3; D is perhaps TRBD2 (6 bases). This CDR3 region has 14 residues. V lost 3 bases to trimming and J lost 2 bases, with 9 bases between them. CDR1 and CDR2 from the germline V gene are MNHEY and SMNVEV (reference sequence).